This TCR beta chain originates from a study of vaccination effects on CD4 cells after COVID-19. Study at large: The median interval between the second dose and post-vaccine sampling was 72 days. The study, taken as a whole, reports: After vaccination, at late timepoints, clones induced by infection and by vaccine contracted markedly.

In the case of this clone: What it binds is not known.

Some clones are missing from TCRdb's copy, which holds only in-frame ones; the method was immunoSEQ multiplex PCR. The sample holds fewer than 85,000 clones; roughly 79% are singletons and the top ten take 0.85% to 1%. Prior to sequencing, the ViraFEST assay stimulated PBMC with viral peptide pools, which expanded the antigen-specific CD4+ T cells. Having been cultured for around ten days, the cells underwent CD4+ T cell isolation. Vaccination of participants consisted of two doses of either the BNT162b2 or mRNA-1273 vaccine. Some 2.2 million PBMC per well received approximately 10 IU/ml IL-2 and around 9.8 ug/ml peptides in culture. Half the medium was replaced with IL-2 medium on days 3 and 7. The CDR3 length is 12 residues. The germline V and J ends were trimmed by 3 bases and 10 bases, with 10 bases remaining between them.

The specimen was CD4+ T cells from PBMCs cultured with HCoV-OC43 spike peptides, collected after COVID-19 vaccination. The sample's subset: HCoV-OC43 spike overlapping peptide pool stimulation. V and J are TRBV12-3 or TRBV12-4 and TRBJ2-1; the D gene is possibly TRBD2 (6 bases). The TCR originated in a human donor who received a COVID-19 vaccine. The CDR3 loop is CASSFGGYEQFF. Written as DNA, the CDR3 is TGTGCCAGCAGTTTTGGAGGGTACGAGCAGTTCTTC.